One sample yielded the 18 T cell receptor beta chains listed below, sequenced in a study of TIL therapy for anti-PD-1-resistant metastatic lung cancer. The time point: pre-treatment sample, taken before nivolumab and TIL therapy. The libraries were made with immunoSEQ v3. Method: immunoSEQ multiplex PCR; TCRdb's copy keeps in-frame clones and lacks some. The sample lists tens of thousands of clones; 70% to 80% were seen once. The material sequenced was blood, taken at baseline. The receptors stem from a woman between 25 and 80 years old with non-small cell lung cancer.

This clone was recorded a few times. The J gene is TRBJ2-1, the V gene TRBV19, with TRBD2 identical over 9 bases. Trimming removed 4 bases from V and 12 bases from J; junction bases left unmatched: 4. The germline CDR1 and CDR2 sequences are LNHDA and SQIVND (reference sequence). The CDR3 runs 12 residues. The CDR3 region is CASSTSGKGQFF. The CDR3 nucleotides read TGTGCCAGTAGTACTAGCGGGAAGGGGCAGTTCTTC.

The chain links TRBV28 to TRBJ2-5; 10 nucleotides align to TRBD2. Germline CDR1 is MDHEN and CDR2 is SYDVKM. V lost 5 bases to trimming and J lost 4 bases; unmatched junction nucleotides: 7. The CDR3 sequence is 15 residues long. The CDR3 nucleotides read TGTGCCAGCAGTCCTAGCGGGAGTGGTCGAGAGACCCAGTACTTC. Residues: CASSPSGSGRETQYF.

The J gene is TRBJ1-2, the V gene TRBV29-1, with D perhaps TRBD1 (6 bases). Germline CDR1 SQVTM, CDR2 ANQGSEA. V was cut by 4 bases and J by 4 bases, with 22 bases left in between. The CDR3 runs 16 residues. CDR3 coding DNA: TGCAGCGTTGGATCGGGTGGAGGGGGGCCGGGCTATGGCTACACCTTC. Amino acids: CSVGSGGGGPGYGYTF.

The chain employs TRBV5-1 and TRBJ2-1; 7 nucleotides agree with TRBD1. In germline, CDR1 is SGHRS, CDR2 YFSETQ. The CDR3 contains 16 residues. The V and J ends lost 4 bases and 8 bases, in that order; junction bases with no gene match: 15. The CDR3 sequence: CASSAQPTGTTDEQFF. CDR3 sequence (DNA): TGCGCCAGCAGCGCCCAACCGACAGGGACGACTGATGAGCAGTTCTTC.

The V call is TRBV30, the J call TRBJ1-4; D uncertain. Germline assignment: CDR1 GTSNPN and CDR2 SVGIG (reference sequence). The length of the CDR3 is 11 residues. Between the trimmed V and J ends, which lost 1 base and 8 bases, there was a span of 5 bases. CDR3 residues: CAWSAGEKLFF. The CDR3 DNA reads TGTGCCTGGAGTGCGGGGGAAAAACTGTTTTTT.

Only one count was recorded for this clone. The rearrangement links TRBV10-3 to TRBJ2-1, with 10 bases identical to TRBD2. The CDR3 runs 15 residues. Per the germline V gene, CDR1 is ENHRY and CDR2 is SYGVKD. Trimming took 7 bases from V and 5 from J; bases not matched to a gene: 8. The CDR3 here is CAITQLAGLHNEQFF. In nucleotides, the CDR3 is TGTGCCATCACCCAACTAGCGGGACTCCACAATGAGCAGTTCTTC.

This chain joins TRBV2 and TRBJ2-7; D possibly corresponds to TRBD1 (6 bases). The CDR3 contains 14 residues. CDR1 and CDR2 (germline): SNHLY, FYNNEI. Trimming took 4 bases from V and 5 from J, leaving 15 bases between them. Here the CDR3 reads CASSARGHSDEQYF. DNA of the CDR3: TGTGCCAGCAGTGCGAGGGGACACAGTGACGAGCAGTACTTC.

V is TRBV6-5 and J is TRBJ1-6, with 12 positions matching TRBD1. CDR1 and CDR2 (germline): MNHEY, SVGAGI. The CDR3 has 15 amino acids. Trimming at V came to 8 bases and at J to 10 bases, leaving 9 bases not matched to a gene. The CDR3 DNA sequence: TGTGCCAGCGCATTCGGGGACAGGGGGCGATCACCCCTCCACTTT. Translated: CASAFGDRGRSPLHF.

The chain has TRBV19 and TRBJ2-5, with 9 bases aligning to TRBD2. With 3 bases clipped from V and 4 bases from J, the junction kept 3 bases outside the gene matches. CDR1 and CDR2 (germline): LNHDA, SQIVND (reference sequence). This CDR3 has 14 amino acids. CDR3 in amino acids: CASSIRGGGETQYF. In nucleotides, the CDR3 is TGTGCCAGTAGTATTCGCGGGGGGGGAGAGACCCAGTACTTC. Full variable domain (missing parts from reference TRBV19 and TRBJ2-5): DGGITQSPKYLFRKEGQNVTLSCEQNLNHDAMYWYRQDPGQGLRLIYYSQIVNDFQKGDIAEGYSVSREKKESFPLTVTSAQKNPTAFYLCASSIRGGGETQYFGPGTRLLVL.

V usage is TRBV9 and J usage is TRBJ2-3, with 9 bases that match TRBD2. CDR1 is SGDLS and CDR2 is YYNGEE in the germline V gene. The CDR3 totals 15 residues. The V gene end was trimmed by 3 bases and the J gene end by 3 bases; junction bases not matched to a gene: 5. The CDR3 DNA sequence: TGTGCCAGCAGCGCTAGCGGGATCCTTACAGATACGCAGTATTTT. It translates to CASSASGILTDTQYF.

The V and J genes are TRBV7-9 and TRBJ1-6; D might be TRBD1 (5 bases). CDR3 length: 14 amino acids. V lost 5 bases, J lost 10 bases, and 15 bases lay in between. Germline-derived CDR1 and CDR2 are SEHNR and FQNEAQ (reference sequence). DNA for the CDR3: TGTGCCAGCAGCGCGTCGGGGACCGAATCACCCCTCCACTTT. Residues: CASSASGTESPLHF.

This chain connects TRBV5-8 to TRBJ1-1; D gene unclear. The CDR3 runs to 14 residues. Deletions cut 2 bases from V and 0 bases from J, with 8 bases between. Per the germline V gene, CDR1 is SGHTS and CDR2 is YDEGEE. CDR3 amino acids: CASSFDGMNTEAFF. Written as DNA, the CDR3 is TGTGCCAGCAGCTTCGACGGCATGAACACTGAAGCTTTCTTT.

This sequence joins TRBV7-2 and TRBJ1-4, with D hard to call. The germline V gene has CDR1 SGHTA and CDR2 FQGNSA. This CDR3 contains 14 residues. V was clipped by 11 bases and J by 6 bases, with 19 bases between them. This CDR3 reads CAPGVSSPHEKLFF. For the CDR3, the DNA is TGTGCCCCCGGGGTATCCTCACCACATGAAAAACTGTTTTTT.

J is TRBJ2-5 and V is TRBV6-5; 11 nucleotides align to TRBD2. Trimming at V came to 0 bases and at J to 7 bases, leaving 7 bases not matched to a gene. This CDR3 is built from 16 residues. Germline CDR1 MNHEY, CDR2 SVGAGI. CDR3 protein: CASSYSTSGGGRTQYF. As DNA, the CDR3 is TGTGCCAGCAGTTACTCTACTAGCGGGGGTGGTCGGACCCAGTACTTC.

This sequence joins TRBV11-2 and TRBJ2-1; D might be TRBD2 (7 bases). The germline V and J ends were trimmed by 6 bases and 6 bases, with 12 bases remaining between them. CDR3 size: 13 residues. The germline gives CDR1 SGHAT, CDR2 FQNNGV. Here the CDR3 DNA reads TGTGCCAGCAGGGACGGGGGGCGCAATGAGCAGTTCTTC. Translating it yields CASRDGGRNEQFF.

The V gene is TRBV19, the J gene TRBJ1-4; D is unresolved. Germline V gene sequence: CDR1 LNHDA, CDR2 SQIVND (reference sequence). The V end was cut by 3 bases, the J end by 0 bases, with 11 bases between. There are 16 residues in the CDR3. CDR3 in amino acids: CASSMSHSATNEKLFF. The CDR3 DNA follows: TGTGCCAGTAGTATGTCCCACAGTGCAACTAATGAAAAACTGTTTTTT.

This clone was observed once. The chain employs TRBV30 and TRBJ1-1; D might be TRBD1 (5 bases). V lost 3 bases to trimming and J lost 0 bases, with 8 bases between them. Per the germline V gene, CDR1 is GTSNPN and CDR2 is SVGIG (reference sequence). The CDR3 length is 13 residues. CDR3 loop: CAWRSGMNTEAFF. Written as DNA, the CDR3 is TGTGCCTGGAGGTCAGGGATGAACACTGAAGCTTTCTTT. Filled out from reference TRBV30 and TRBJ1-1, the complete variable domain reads SQTIHQWPATLVQPVGSPLSLECTVEGTSNPNLYWYRQAAGRGLQLLFYSVGIGQISSEVPQNLSASRPQDRQFILSSKKLLLSDSGFYLCAWRSGMNTEAFFGQGTRLTVV.

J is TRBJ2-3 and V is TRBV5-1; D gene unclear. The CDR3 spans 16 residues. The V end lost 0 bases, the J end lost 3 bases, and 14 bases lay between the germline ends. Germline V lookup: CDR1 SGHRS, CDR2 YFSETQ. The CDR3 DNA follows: TGCGCCAGCAGCTTGGCCCCATTGAGAGAGACAGATACGCAGTATTTT. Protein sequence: CASSLAPLRETDTQYF.